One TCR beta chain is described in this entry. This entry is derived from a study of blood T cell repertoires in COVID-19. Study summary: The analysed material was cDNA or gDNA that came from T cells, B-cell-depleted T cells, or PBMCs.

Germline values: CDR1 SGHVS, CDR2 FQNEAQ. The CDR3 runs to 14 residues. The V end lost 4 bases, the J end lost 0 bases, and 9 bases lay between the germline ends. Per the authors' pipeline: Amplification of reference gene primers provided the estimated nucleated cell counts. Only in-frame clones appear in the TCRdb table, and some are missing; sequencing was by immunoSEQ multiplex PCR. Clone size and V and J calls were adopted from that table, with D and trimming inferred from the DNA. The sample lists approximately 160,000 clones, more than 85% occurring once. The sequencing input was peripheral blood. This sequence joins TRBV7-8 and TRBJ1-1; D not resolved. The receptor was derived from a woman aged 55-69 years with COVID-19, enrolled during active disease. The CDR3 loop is CASSSGTVNTEAFF. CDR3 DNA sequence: TGTGCCAGCAGCTCTGGCACCGTGAACACTGAAGCTTTCTTT.